The next 22 T cell receptor beta chains were all read from a single sample in a study of T-cell reconstitution after alpha-beta-depleted transplantation in children. Molecular barcoding with unique molecular identifiers was used for the TCRbeta library. TCRdb re-called the PCR reads with MiXCR, one entry per CDR3 protein. This sample has more than 450,000 distinct CDR3 sequences, with around 16% found just once. Sequenced here: PBMCs from the stem cell graft donor, sampled from the stem cell graft. All receptors derive from a human donor who donated a stem cell graft to a child with acute lymphoblastic leukemia.

The V and J genes are TRBV3-1 and TRBJ2-7; D gene unclear. The CDR3 totals 14 residues. Trimming removed 0 bases at V and 6 bases at J, with 12 bases between. From germline, CDR1 is LGHDT and CDR2 YNNKEL (reference sequence). CDR3 DNA: TGTGCCAGCAGCCAAGATGGCTGGGGTGGCGAGCAGTACTTC. Protein product: CASSQDGWGGEQYF.

This sequence joins TRBV5-1 and TRBJ2-7; possibly TRBD1 for D (7 bases). Per germline, CDR1 SGHRS and CDR2 YFSETQ. The ends were cut back, 1 base at V and 3 bases at J, with 20 bases in the middle. The CDR3 runs to 17 residues. The CDR3 nucleotides are TGCGCCAGCAGCTTGTACAGGGGAGGTTATGGTATCTACGAGCAGTACTTC. Its protein product is CASSLYRGGYGIYEQYF.

This clonotype occurred a few times. V is TRBV6-5 and J is TRBJ1-2; D gene unclear. The CDR3 is 16 amino acids. The V gene's germline CDR1 is MNHEY and CDR2 SVGAGI. Between the trimmed V and J ends, which lost 0 bases and 8 bases, there was a span of 19 bases. The CDR3 DNA sequence: TGTGCCAGCAGTTACTCGAGAGCCGGCGGTGGAGGAGGCTACACCTTC. Translated: CASSYSRAGGGGGYTF.

This chain joins TRBV27 and TRBJ2-7; TRBD2 matches 9 bases. The ends lost 2 bases at V and 5 bases at J; junction bases unmatched: 4. The CDR3 spans 14 residues. CDR1 is MNHEY and CDR2 is SMNVEV in the germline V gene (reference sequence). In DNA form, the CDR3 reads TGTGCCAGCAGTTTAGCGGGAGGGCACCACGAGCAGTACTTC. It translates to CASSLAGGHHEQYF.

This clonotype was seen a handful of times. V gene TRBV29-1 combines with J gene TRBJ2-2; the D is unclear. Between the trimmed V and J ends, which lost 8 bases and 0 bases, there was a span of 10 bases. The V gene's germline CDR1 is SQVTM and CDR2 ANQGSEA. This CDR3 contains 13 residues. This CDR3 reads CSFTDANTGELFF. For the CDR3, the DNA is TGCAGCTTCACGGATGCGAACACCGGGGAGCTGTTTTTT.

The rearrangement uses TRBV27 and TRBJ2-1, with 9 bases that match TRBD2. V lost 0 bases, J lost 4 bases, and 7 bases stayed unmatched. The length of the CDR3 is 17 residues. CDR1 MNHEY and CDR2 SMNVEV come from the germline V gene (reference sequence). The CDR3 region is CASSLSGTSWGYNEQFF. DNA for the CDR3: TGTGCCAGCAGTTTATCGGGGACTAGCTGGGGTTACAATGAGCAGTTCTTC.

This clonotype was seen only a few times. The V gene is TRBV12-3 or TRBV12-4, the J gene TRBJ1-1; 9 nucleotides line up with TRBD1. V shed 6 bases, J shed 4 bases, and the junction held 9 bases outside the gene matches. The CDR3 runs 15 residues. CDR3 in DNA: TGTGCCAGCAGAATTTCGGACAGGGGAAGCACTGAAGCTTTCTTT. This encodes CASRISDRGSTEAFF.

This clonotype was picked up a small number of times. CDR3 region: CASSVLAGPGELFF. In nucleotides, the CDR3 is TGTGCCAGCAGCGTACTAGCGGGGCCCGGGGAGCTGTTTTTT. The rearrangement joins TRBV7-3 to TRBJ2-2, with 10 nucleotides matching TRBD2. V shed 5 bases, J shed 6 bases, and the junction held 3 bases outside the gene matches. This CDR3 is 14 amino acids long. Germline V lookup: CDR1 SGHTA, CDR2 FQGTGA.

V usage is TRBV12-3 or TRBV12-4 and J usage is TRBJ2-1; 12 nucleotides line up with TRBD2. The V and J ends lost 3 bases and 2 bases, in that order; junction bases with no gene match: 11. The CDR3 has 19 residues. CDR3: CASSLGWSSGRAPYNEQFF. The CDR3 nucleotides are TGTGCCAGCAGTTTGGGGTGGTCTAGCGGGAGGGCCCCCTACAATGAGCAGTTCTTC.

The chain recombines TRBV20-1 with TRBJ2-1, with TRBD2 matching over 9 bases. Germline V gives CDR1 DFQATT, CDR2 SNEGSKA (reference sequence). Trimming at V came to 3 bases and at J to 1 base, leaving 7 bases not matched to a gene. There are 16 residues in the CDR3. Here the CDR3 DNA reads TGCAGTGCTAGGGATATAGCGGGAGAATCCTACAATGAGCAGTTCTTC. Translation: CSARDIAGESYNEQFF.

The sample holds a few counts of this clonotype. The chain couples TRBV27 to TRBJ2-7; the match to TRBD1 covers 7 bases. Germline-derived CDR1 and CDR2 are MNHEY and SMNVEV (reference sequence). The CDR3 loop spans 13 amino acids. After removal of 7 bases from V and 5 bases from J, the junction contained 8 bases not matched to a gene. The CDR3 region is CASTLRTGDEQYF. The CDR3 region has the DNA TGTGCCAGCACCTTGAGAACAGGGGACGAGCAGTACTTC.

This clonotype has a handful of counts. The gene calls are TRBV27 and TRBJ2-1; no reliable D call. CDR3 size: 14 residues. Germline CDR1 reads MNHEY; CDR2 reads SMNVEV (reference sequence). V lost 0 bases to trimming and J lost 4 bases, with 7 bases between them. CDR3 DNA: TGTGCCAGCAGTTTATCGCGGATGTACAATGAGCAGTTCTTC. Protein: CASSLSRMYNEQFF.

The rearrangement joins TRBV7-9 to TRBJ2-7; D uncertain. Germline-derived CDR1 and CDR2 are SEHNR and FQNEAQ (reference sequence). This CDR3 is 12 amino acids long. V shed 6 bases and J shed 5 bases, with 11 bases lying between them. CDR3 DNA sequence: TGTGCCAGCAGTTCCGTACCCAACGAGCAGTACTTC. Translated: CASSSVPNEQYF.

The V gene is TRBV7-9, the J gene TRBJ2-3; 13 bases map to TRBD2. The CDR3 consists of 16 residues. V trimming: 5 bases; J trimming: 4 bases; junction bases outside the gene matches: 6. Germline CDR1 and CDR2: SEHNR and FQNEAQ (reference sequence). The CDR3 protein is CASSLQLAGGADTQYF. The CDR3, as DNA: TGTGCCAGCAGCCTTCAACTAGCGGGAGGGGCAGATACGCAGTATTTT.

In its sample, this clonotype was seen a few times. This chain connects TRBV15 to TRBJ2-3; possible D gene TRBD2, 6 bases. Trimming stripped 5 bases from V and 3 bases from J, with 9 bases between. CDR3 length: 13 amino acids. Per germline, CDR1 LNHNV and CDR2 YYDKDF (reference sequence). Written as DNA, the CDR3 is TGTGCCACCAGCCGGACTATGACAGATACGCAGTATTTT. Translating gives CATSRTMTDTQYF.

This sequence joins TRBV7-9 and TRBJ2-1, with TRBD2 identical over 13 bases. This CDR3 contains 15 residues. Trimming removed 5 bases from V and 6 bases from J; junction bases left unmatched: 4. Germline loops: CDR1 SEHNR, CDR2 FQNEAQ (reference sequence). This chain's CDR3 is CASSLLAGGANEQFF. The CDR3 DNA reads as TGTGCCAGCAGCCTACTAGCGGGAGGGGCCAATGAGCAGTTCTTC.

The chain employs TRBV25-1 and TRBJ1-2; 8 bases align to TRBD1. Germline loops: CDR1 MGHDK, CDR2 SYGVNS. This CDR3 spans 14 amino acids. V shed 4 bases and J 3 bases; nucleotides not matched to a gene: 4. The CDR3 nucleotides read TGTGCCAGCAGTGCCCAGGACAGGGACTATGGCTACACCTTC. Protein sequence: CASSAQDRDYGYTF.

The rearrangement links TRBV15 to TRBJ2-1, with 7 bases that match TRBD1. The CDR3 is 14 residues long. From germline, CDR1 is LNHNV and CDR2 YYDKDF (reference sequence). Trimming removed 2 bases from V and 6 bases from J; junction bases left unmatched: 4. Here the CDR3 reads CATSRTGVRNEQFF. The CDR3 DNA reads as TGTGCCACCAGCAGAACAGGGGTCCGCAATGAGCAGTTCTTC.

V usage is TRBV12-3 or TRBV12-4 and J usage is TRBJ2-7; 9 bases align to TRBD1. V shed 5 bases and J 6 bases; nucleotides not matched to a gene: 5. This CDR3 region has 13 residues. CDR3 in amino acids: CASSTQTGGEQYF. CDR3 nucleotide sequence: TGTGCCAGCAGTACGCAGACAGGGGGCGAGCAGTACTTC.

This clonotype was seen only a few times. The chain employs TRBV3-1 and TRBJ1-3; D is uncertain. Germline V lookup: CDR1 LGHDT, CDR2 YNNKEL (reference sequence). This CDR3 contains 15 residues. V was pared by 4 bases and J by 0 bases, with 10 bases between. This CDR3 is CASSRSMSSGNTIYF. The CDR3, as DNA: TGTGCCAGCAGCCGAAGCATGAGCTCTGGAAACACCATATATTTT.

The genes are TRBV30 and TRBJ2-7; 9 positions agree with TRBD2. V gave up 5 bases and J gave up 1 base; unmatched junction bases: 3. CDR1 and CDR2 from the germline V gene are GTSNPN and SVGIG (reference sequence). This CDR3 comprises 13 residues. CDR3 nucleotide sequence: TGTGCCTGGCTGACTAGCGGTTCCTACGAGCAGTACTTC. Translating gives CAWLTSGSYEQYF.

The chain carries TRBV7-9 and TRBJ2-5, with TRBD2 matching over 9 bases. V was pared by 4 bases and J by 1 base, with 4 bases of the junction left unmatched. CDR1 and CDR2 from the germline V gene are SEHNR and FQNEAQ (reference sequence). This CDR3 region has 15 residues. The CDR3 loop is CASSWVAGAQETQYF. In nucleotides, the CDR3 is TGTGCCAGCAGCTGGGTAGCGGGGGCCCAAGAGACCCAGTACTTC.